Shown below are 32 T cell receptor beta chains from a single sample sequenced in a study of shared clonotypes between healthy human individuals. Profiled with immunoSEQ multiplex PCR; TCRdb holds only in-frame clones, not every one. The data show 400,000 to 500,000 clones, over 65% seen once. The sequenced sample was PBMCs. Receptors were obtained from a woman aged 40 to 49 in good health. Some clones in this sample may be carry-over from other donors' samples.

The CDR3 loop reads CATSREGTDTQYF. CDR3 nucleotides: TGTGCCACCAGCAGAGAGGGAACAGATACGCAGTATTTT. The chain uses TRBV15 and TRBJ2-3; no firm D call. The CDR3 extends over 13 amino acids. The V gene's germline CDR1 is LNHNV and CDR2 YYDKDF (reference sequence). V was shortened by 0 bases and J by 3 bases, with 4 bases between the two germline ends.

Only one count was recorded for this clone. The chain has TRBV2 and TRBJ2-5, with a weak D call TRBD1 (7 bases). Germline values: CDR1 SNHLY, CDR2 FYNNEI. The CDR3 is made up of 15 amino acids. V lost 5 bases and J lost 2, with 15 bases in between. CDR3 in amino acids: CASSNQGGKQETQYF. The CDR3 DNA reads TGTGCCAGCAGTAACCAGGGGGGAAAACAAGAGACCCAGTACTTC.

V and J are TRBV11-2 and TRBJ2-1; the D gene is possibly TRBD2 (6 bases). The CDR3 length is 14 residues. From germline, CDR1 is SGHAT and CDR2 FQNNGV. V gave up 5 bases and J gave up 6 bases, with 14 bases separating them. In DNA form, the CDR3 reads TGTGCCAGCAGCCCAAATCGGACTATCAATGAGCAGTTCTTC. Protein product: CASSPNRTINEQFF.

Only one count was recorded for this clone. The chain employs TRBV4-3 and TRBJ2-7, with a tentative D call TRBD2 (5 bases). Trimming took 1 base from V and 6 from J, leaving 16 bases between them. The CDR3 has 15 residues. Germline V CDR1 and CDR2: LGHNA, YSLEER. CDR3 residues: CASSQGLERGSEQYF. The CDR3 DNA is TGCGCCAGCAGCCAAGGGTTGGAGCGAGGGAGCGAGCAGTACTTC.

This rearrangement joins TRBV27 to TRBJ2-7; D unresolved. Germline-derived CDR1 and CDR2 are MNHEY and SMNVEV (reference sequence). Between the trimmed V and J ends, which lost 2 bases and 5 bases, there was a span of 13 bases. The CDR3 runs to 14 residues. CDR3 DNA sequence: TGTGCCAGCAGTTTAGGGCTACCCCCGAACGAGCAGTACTTC. Its protein product is CASSLGLPPNEQYF.

This clone showed up just once. This chain joins TRBV7-2 and TRBJ1-5, with TRBD1 as a possible D gene (6 bases). V lost 5 bases and J lost 3, with 17 bases in between. The CDR3 is 16 amino acids. CDR1 is SGHTA, CDR2 FQGNSA, per germline. CDR3 protein: CASSPVAGVPNQPQHF. The CDR3 bases are TGTGCCAGCAGCCCAGTGGCAGGGGTGCCCAATCAGCCCCAGCATTTT.

The gene calls are TRBV19 and TRBJ2-2; perhaps D is TRBD1 or TRBD2 (5 bases each). CDR3 size: 15 residues. The ends were cut back, 4 bases at V and 3 bases at J, with 12 bases in the middle. Per germline, CDR1 LNHDA and CDR2 SQIVND (reference sequence). CDR3: CASSRPGDHTGELFF. The CDR3 nucleotides read TGTGCCAGTAGTAGACCCGGGGACCACACCGGGGAGCTGTTTTTT. Full variable domain (rest looked up from reference TRBV19 and TRBJ2-2): DGGITQSPKYLFRKEGQNVTLSCEQNLNHDAMYWYRQDPGQGLRLIYYSQIVNDFQKGDIAEGYSVSREKKESFPLTVTSAQKNPTAFYLCASSRPGDHTGELFFGEGSRLTVL.

V is TRBV7-9 and J is TRBJ2-7; D might be TRBD1 or TRBD2, each matching 5 bases. Trimming removed 5 bases from V and 0 bases from J, with 14 bases in between. There are 15 residues in the CDR3. Looked up from germline, CDR1 is SEHNR and CDR2 is FQNEAQ (reference sequence). As DNA, the CDR3 is TGTGCCAGCAGCCCCCGGGCAGGGAGCTCCTACGAGCAGTACTTC. Its translation is CASSPRAGSSYEQYF. Full variable domain (missing parts from reference TRBV7-9 and TRBJ2-7): DTGVSQNPRHKITKRGQNVTFRCDPISEHNRLYWYRQTLGQGPEFLTYFQNEAQLEKSRLLSDRFSAERPKGSFSTLEIQRTEQGDSAMYLCASSPRAGSSYEQYFGPGTRLTVT.

The V gene is TRBV5-1, the J gene TRBJ1-2; no clear D gene. CDR1 SGHRS and CDR2 YFSETQ come from the germline V gene. The V and J ends lost 5 bases and 4 bases respectively, with 15 bases between them. The CDR3 runs 14 residues. This CDR3 reads CASRYSGTAYGYTF. For the CDR3, the DNA is TGCGCCAGCAGGTATTCGGGCACCGCCTATGGCTACACCTTC.

The chain links TRBV27 to TRBJ1-2; 7 nucleotides align to TRBD1. The CDR3 loop spans 17 amino acids. With 0 bases clipped from V and 0 bases from J, the junction kept 7 bases outside the gene matches. Germline V gene lookup returns CDR1 MNHEY and CDR2 SMNVEV (reference sequence). The CDR3 sequence is CASSLSTGNTANYGYTF. The CDR3 DNA reads as TGTGCCAGCAGTTTATCGACAGGGAACACAGCTAACTATGGCTACACCTTC.

This clone came up once. This rearrangement joins TRBV7-2 to TRBJ2-4; D ambiguous. V was pared by 5 bases and J by 4 bases, with 12 bases between. Germline loops: CDR1 SGHTA, CDR2 FQGNSA. The CDR3 has 14 amino acids. The CDR3 is CASSLHRQKNIQYF. The CDR3 nucleotides read TGTGCCAGCAGCCTCCACCGGCAGAAAAACATTCAGTACTTC.

The chain recombines TRBV7-9 with TRBJ2-7; 7 nucleotides line up with TRBD2. From germline, CDR1 is SEHNR and CDR2 FQNEAQ (reference sequence). There are 15 residues in the CDR3. Trimming took 3 bases from V and 2 from J; bases not matched to a gene: 7. The DNA for the CDR3 is TGTGCCAGCAGCTTGACGGGAGGCCTGGCCTACGAGCAGTACTTC. Translating it yields CASSLTGGLAYEQYF.

The rearrangement joins TRBV13 to TRBJ2-7; D possibly corresponds to TRBD1 (5 bases). V was pared by 8 bases and J by 4 bases, with 12 bases between. This CDR3 has 12 amino acids. Germline V CDR1 and CDR2: PRHDT, FYEKMQ (reference sequence). CDR3 in DNA: TGTGCCAGCTCTAGGCAGGGTTACGAGCAGTACTTC. Amino acids: CASSRQGYEQYF.

V usage is TRBV18 and J usage is TRBJ2-7; perhaps TRBD1 as D (6 bases). The CDR3 extends over 15 amino acids. With 1 base removed from V and 0 bases from J, the gap between germline ends came to 10 bases. In germline, CDR1 is KGHSH, CDR2 LQKENI. The CDR3 here is CASSPLRGYSYEQYF. In DNA form, the CDR3 reads TGTGCCAGCTCACCACTGAGGGGGTACTCCTACGAGCAGTACTTC.

This chain connects TRBV2 to TRBJ2-3, with a tentative D call TRBD1 (5 bases). This CDR3 is 15 amino acids long. Germline lookup yields CDR1 SNHLY and CDR2 FYNNEI. Deletions cut 6 bases from V and 5 bases from J, with 18 bases between. CDR3: CASRAMGLERDTQYF. The CDR3 coding sequence is TGTGCCAGCAGAGCCATGGGGCTAGAACGAGATACGCAGTATTTT.

Comment on this clone: Given a much more abundant clone one base away, this may be a read error. The rearrangement uses TRBV29-1 and TRBJ2-7, with TRBD1 matching 7 bases. The CDR3 has 13 residues. The germline gives CDR1 SQVTM, CDR2 ANQGSEA. The CDR3 coding sequence is TGCAGCGCTGCCCCCGGGACAGCGTACGGGCAGTACTTC. This sequence encodes CSAAPGTAYGQYF.

The chain couples TRBV5-1 to TRBJ1-2; 9 bases match TRBD1. The trim removed 2 bases at V and 0 bases at J, leaving 2 bases unmatched. Per germline, CDR1 SGHRS and CDR2 YFSETQ. The CDR3 length is 15 residues. For the CDR3, the DNA is TGCGCCAGCAGCTTAACAGGGGGCACTAACTATGGCTACACCTTC. Protein sequence: CASSLTGGTNYGYTF.

The rearrangement links TRBV6-1 to TRBJ2-1; unclear D gene. Germline V gene lookup returns CDR1 MNHNS and CDR2 SASEGT. V lost 5 bases to trimming and J lost 8 bases, with 7 bases between them. This CDR3 is 11 amino acids long. The DNA for the CDR3 is TGTGCCAGCAGTCTTTCCTATGAGCAGTTCTTC. It codes for CASSLSYEQFF.

The rearrangement uses TRBV29-1 and TRBJ1-4, with 10 bases identical to TRBD1. Germline CDR1 reads SQVTM; CDR2 reads ANQGSEA. V shed 4 bases and J 13 bases; nucleotides not matched to a gene: 9. CDR3 length: 13 amino acids. The CDR3 sequence: CSVAYDRGHRLFF. Written as DNA, the CDR3 is TGCAGCGTTGCGTATGACAGGGGGCACAGACTGTTTTTT.

This CDR3 reads CAISEWTGIHGNQPQHF. The CDR3 coding sequence is TGTGCCATCAGTGAGTGGACAGGGATTCATGGCAATCAGCCCCAGCATTTT. The chain couples TRBV10-3 to TRBJ1-5, with TRBD1 matching over 8 bases. The V gene's germline CDR1 is ENHRY and CDR2 SYGVKD. The V and J ends lost 1 base and 2 bases, in that order; junction bases with no gene match: 7. CDR3 size: 17 residues.

Points on this clone: A read error may explain this, as a much larger clone is one base away. The chain joins TRBV5-1 to TRBJ1-1; D might be TRBD1 (5 bases). CDR3 length equals 21 residues. Germline CDR1 is SGHRS and CDR2 is YFSETQ. Trimming removed 4 bases from V and 8 bases from J, with 39 bases in between. This CDR3 reads CASSPVGTRRPLGIRDPEAFF. The CDR3 DNA reads TGCGCCAGCAGCCCGGTCGGGACTCGACGACCCTTAGGGATCAGAGACCCCGAAGCTTTCTTT.

The chain has TRBV5-1 and TRBJ2-5; 9 nucleotides line up with TRBD2. The CDR3 has 14 amino acids. In germline, CDR1 is SGHRS, CDR2 YFSETQ. V dropped 7 bases and J dropped 1; count of bases not matched to a gene: 5. The CDR3 coding sequence is TGCGCCAGCCAGGTTAGCGGGAGCCAAGAGACCCAGTACTTC. Translation: CASQVSGSQETQYF.

This rearrangement joins TRBV18 to TRBJ2-7; 11 nucleotides agree with TRBD1. The V gene end was trimmed by 5 bases and the J gene end by 2 bases; junction bases not matched to a gene: 5. Per the germline V gene, CDR1 is KGHSH and CDR2 is LQKENI. This CDR3 is 15 amino acids long. The CDR3 region has the DNA TGTGCCAGCTCATACACGGGACAGGGGGCCTACGAGCAGTACTTC. This sequence encodes CASSYTGQGAYEQYF.

This clone occurred many times. Other DNA sequences of this sample code for an identical CDR3. The rearrangement uses TRBV6-1 and TRBJ1-4; TRBD1 is a possible D gene (5 bases). Germline CDR1 and CDR2: MNHNS and SASEGT. The CDR3 totals 13 residues. V lost 4 bases to trimming and J lost 8 bases, with 11 bases between them. CDR3 in DNA: TGTGCCAGCAGTGTCAGGGTTCGGGAAAAACTGTTTTTT. This encodes CASSVRVREKLFF.

As for this clone: Other DNA sequences within the sample encode an identical CDR3. The chain couples TRBV7-6 to TRBJ2-7, with D perhaps TRBD1 or TRBD2 (5 bases each). The germline gives CDR1 SGHVS, CDR2 FNYEAQ. With 5 bases removed from V and 3 bases from J, the gap between germline ends came to 14 bases. This CDR3 region has 14 residues. The CDR3 reads CASSPGTGDYEQYF. The DNA of the CDR3 is TGTGCCAGCAGCCCGGGAACAGGAGACTACGAGCAGTACTTC.

This clone was seen ten or more times. The chain links TRBV6-1 to TRBJ2-1; TRBD1 matches 9 bases. This CDR3 has 16 residues. Germline-derived CDR1 and CDR2 are MNHNS and SASEGT. J lost 8 bases, V lost 2 bases, and 10 bases had no gene match. As DNA, the CDR3 is TGTGCCAGCAGTGAATCTCCGGGACAGGGCAAGGATGAGCAGTTCTTC. Protein: CASSESPGQGKDEQFF.

To note about this clone: A single base separates this from a much larger clone, so it may be a read error. The gene calls are TRBV5-4 and TRBJ2-5; 7 bases align to TRBD2. CDR1 SGHNT and CDR2 YYREEE come from the germline V gene (reference sequence). This CDR3 has 15 residues. The CDR3 nucleotides are TGTGCCCGCAGCCGGGGGGTAGCGGAGGGGGAGACCCAGTACTTC. Translated, it gives CARSRGVAEGETQYF.

The chain recombines TRBV28 with TRBJ2-5; D is possibly TRBD1 (6 bases). TRBJ2-7 explains the end of the DNA better; the J call may be wrong. Germline CDR1 reads MDHEN; CDR2 reads SYDVKM. The CDR3 has 14 amino acids. This CDR3 is CASSINRDDYEQYF. The CDR3 DNA is TGTGCCAGCAGCATAAACAGGGACGACTACGAGCAGTACTTC.

The chain recombines TRBV5-1 with TRBJ1-1; no clear D. Germline values: CDR1 SGHRS, CDR2 YFSETQ. The CDR3 is 13 residues long. Trimming removed 0 bases at V and 10 bases at J, with 13 bases between. This CDR3 is CASSLDVERGAFF. As DNA, the CDR3 is TGCGCCAGCAGCTTGGATGTGGAGCGTGGAGCTTTCTTT.

The chain links TRBV29-1 to TRBJ1-2; the D is unclear. The CDR3 length is 17 residues. Trimming left V 1 base short and J 2 bases short, with 20 bases between. The V gene's germline CDR1 is SQVTM and CDR2 ANQGSEA. The CDR3 sequence is CSVEGFKGHALNYGYTF. Written as DNA, the CDR3 is TGCAGCGTTGAAGGTTTCAAGGGCCATGCCCTGAACTATGGCTACACCTTC.

In its sample, this clone was seen a few times. The junction and the germline gene differ at one end; a read error may be behind it. In the same sample, other DNA sequences code for this CDR3. The chain couples TRBV7-8 to TRBJ2-1, with 12 bases aligning to TRBD2. There are 22 residues in the CDR3. Germline V lookup: CDR1 SGHVS, CDR2 FQNEAQ. This CDR3 reads CASSIKRAPGLAGPSSYNEQFF. The CDR3 DNA reads as TGTGCCAGCAGCATTAAAAGGGCTCCGGGACTAGCGGGCCCGAGCTCCTACAACGAGCAGTTCTTC.

The chain carries TRBV4-1 and TRBJ2-1, with D possibly TRBD2 on 6 matching bases. Germline CDR1 reads MGHRA; CDR2 reads YSYEKL. The CDR3 extends over 13 amino acids. V was trimmed by 8 bases and J by 3 bases, leaving 11 bases between them. The CDR3 spells CASYSGLYNEQFF. The DNA for the CDR3 is TGCGCCAGCTATAGCGGACTCTACAATGAGCAGTTCTTC.